This TCR beta chain was captured in a study of technical replicates of blood from several donors. This CDR3 has 17 residues. Germline V gene data show CDR1 as SGHNT and CDR2 as YYREEE (reference sequence). Losses at the gene ends were 3 bases for V and 2 bases for J; bases not matched to a gene: 11. Libraries were prepared by immunoSEQ multiplex PCR; TCRdb keeps only in-frame clonotypes and omits some of them. The sample holds more than 90,000 clones; around 95% are singletons and the top ten take roughly 0.34%. This TCR was recovered from a human donor in good health. The sequencing input was T cells isolated from PBMCs. The genes are TRBV5-4 and TRBJ2-5, with TRBD2 matching over 9 bases. The CDR3 DNA follows: TGTGCCAGCAGCTGGGGACTAGCCGCCGTCGGTCAAGAGACCCAGTACTTC. It codes for CASSWGLAAVGQETQYF.